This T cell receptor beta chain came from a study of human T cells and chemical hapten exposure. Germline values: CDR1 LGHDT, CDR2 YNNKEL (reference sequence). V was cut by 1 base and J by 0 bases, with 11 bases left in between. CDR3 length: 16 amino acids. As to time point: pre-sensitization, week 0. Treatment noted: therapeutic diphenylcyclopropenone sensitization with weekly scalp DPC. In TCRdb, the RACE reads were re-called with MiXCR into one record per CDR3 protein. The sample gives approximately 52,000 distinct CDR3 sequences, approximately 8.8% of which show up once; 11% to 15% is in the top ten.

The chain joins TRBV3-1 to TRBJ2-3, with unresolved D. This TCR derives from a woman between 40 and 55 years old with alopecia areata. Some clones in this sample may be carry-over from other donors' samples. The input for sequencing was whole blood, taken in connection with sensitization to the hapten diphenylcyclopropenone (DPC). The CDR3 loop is CASSQVGGTSTDTQYF. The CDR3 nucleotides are TGTGCCAGCAGCCAAGTTGGCGGAACTAGCACAGATACGCAGTATTTT.